This entry lists 27 T cell receptor beta chains sequenced from one sample in a study of blood T cell repertoires in COVID-19. Generated by immunoSEQ multiplex PCR, the TCRdb table keeps only in-frame clones and is missing some. The sample consists of about 280,000 clones, about 85% of them appearing once. Specimen: PBMCs or T cells enriched from blood (not recorded which). These receptors all come from a woman in her fifties or sixties who had recovered from COVID-19.

V gene TRBV6-6 combines with J gene TRBJ1-1; 8 bases line up with TRBD1. V trimming: 7 bases; J trimming: 1 base; junction bases outside the gene matches: 8. This CDR3 is built from 15 residues. The germline gives CDR1 MNHNY, CDR2 SVGAGI (reference sequence). The chain's CDR3 is CASTPPGGPNTEAFF. CDR3 coding DNA: TGTGCCAGCACTCCCCCAGGGGGCCCGAACACTGAAGCTTTCTTT.

The V and J genes are TRBV27 and TRBJ2-3; D gene ambiguous. Trimming took off 4 bases at V and 5 bases at J, with 7 bases between the two ends. Germline V gene sequence: CDR1 MNHEY, CDR2 SMNVEV (reference sequence). The CDR3 is made up of 12 amino acids. CDR3 in amino acids: CASSWRGDTQYF. The CDR3 coding sequence is TGTGCCAGCAGTTGGAGAGGAGATACGCAGTATTTT.

This chain links TRBV7-6 with TRBJ2-2; D is uncertain. This CDR3 region has 14 residues. Per the germline V gene, CDR1 is SGHVS and CDR2 is FNYEAQ. Trimming took off 7 bases at V and 0 bases at J, with 9 bases between the two ends. CDR3: CASTPTSNTGELFF. The CDR3 DNA sequence: TGTGCCAGCACACCTACCTCGAACACCGGGGAGCTGTTTTTT.

This clone was seen at least ten times. The V call is TRBV4-2, the J call TRBJ2-1, with 8 bases that match TRBD2. Germline loops: CDR1 LGHNA, CDR2 YNFKEQ. Unmatched junction bases numbered 5, after V lost 0 bases and J lost 7 bases. The CDR3 covers 15 residues. DNA for the CDR3: TGTGCCAGCAGCCAAGAGGGAGCGGGAGTGAATGAGCAGTTCTTC. This encodes CASSQEGAGVNEQFF.

J is TRBJ2-3 and V is TRBV27, with D uncertain. This CDR3 region has 13 residues. The V gene's germline CDR1 is MNHEY and CDR2 SMNVEV (reference sequence). V was cut by 1 base and J by 7 bases, with 9 bases left in between. The CDR3 nucleotides read TGTGCCAGCAGTTTATTGTCGGTCAATACGCAGTATTTT. This codes for CASSLLSVNTQYF.

The chain uses TRBV5-6 and TRBJ2-1; 9 bases agree with TRBD2. The CDR3 extends over 16 amino acids. Losses at the gene ends were 4 bases for V and 3 bases for J; bases not matched to a gene: 8. Germline loops: CDR1 SGHDT, CDR2 YYEEEE. CDR3 amino acids: CASSPLAGTLYNEQFF. DNA for the CDR3: TGTGCCAGCAGCCCCCTAGCGGGAACGCTCTACAATGAGCAGTTCTTC. The whole variable domain, remainder taken from reference TRBV5-6 and TRBJ2-1, is DAGVTQSPTHLIKTRGQQVTLRCSPKSGHDTVSWYQQALGQGPQFIFQYYEEEERQRGNFPDRFSGHQFPNYSSELNVNALLLGDSALYLCASSPLAGTLYNEQFFGPGTRLTVL.

The chain recombines TRBV28 with TRBJ1-2; TRBD1 is a possible D gene (6 bases). The CDR3 has 13 residues. V lost 3 bases and J 8 bases, leaving 13 bases between the germline ends. Germline CDR1 MDHEN, CDR2 SYDVKM. This chain's CDR3 is CASSFRGATGYTF. The CDR3 DNA is TGTGCCAGCAGTTTTCGGGGGGCGACGGGCTACACCTTC.

The rearrangement uses TRBV19 and TRBJ2-5; unclear D gene. CDR1 LNHDA and CDR2 SQIVND come from the germline V gene (reference sequence). V dropped 4 bases and J dropped 7 bases, with 10 bases sitting between them. The CDR3 consists of 12 residues. The CDR3 sequence: CASSTPIGTQYF. In nucleotides, the CDR3 is TGTGCCAGTAGTACCCCTATTGGGACCCAGTACTTC. Supplemented by reference TRBV19 and TRBJ2-5, the full variable domain reads DGGITQSPKYLFRKEGQNVTLSCEQNLNHDAMYWYRQDPGQGLRLIYYSQIVNDFQKGDIAEGYSVSREKKESFPLTVTSAQKNPTAFYLCASSTPIGTQYFGPGTRLLVL.

The chain joins TRBV29-1 to TRBJ1-1; no clear D gene. The ends were cut back, 3 bases at V and 6 bases at J, with 11 bases in the middle. The CDR3 spans 12 residues. Germline V gene lookup returns CDR1 SQVTM and CDR2 ANQGSEA. CDR3 DNA sequence: TGCAGCGTTGACGCCAGTGATCCTGAAGCTTTCTTT. Residues: CSVDASDPEAFF. Variable domain in full (rest from reference TRBV29-1 and TRBJ1-1): SAVISQKPSRDICQRGTSLTIQCQVDSQVTMMFWYRQQPGQSLTLIATANQGSEATYESGFVIDKFPISRPNLTFSTLTVSNMSPEDSSIYLCSVDASDPEAFFGQGTRLTVV.

A word on this clone: The same CDR3 also results from other DNA sequences found in this sample. The chain recombines TRBV6-5 with TRBJ1-5; D not certain. CDR1 and CDR2 from the germline V gene are MNHEY and SVGAGI. Trimming pared 2 bases from V and 4 bases from J, leaving 6 bases between. The CDR3 sequence is 13 residues long. CDR3 in amino acids: CASSYGGNQPQHF. The CDR3 bases are TGTGCCAGCAGTTACGGCGGGAATCAGCCCCAGCATTTT.

This sequence joins TRBV7-9 and TRBJ1-2; tentatively, D is TRBD1 (6 bases). The CDR3 spans 14 residues. Germline lookup yields CDR1 SEHNR and CDR2 FQNEAQ (reference sequence). V lost 4 bases and J lost 3, with 12 bases in between. CDR3 nucleotides: TGTGCCAGCAGCTACAGGGAGTCGGACTATGGCTACACCTTC. Protein product: CASSYRESDYGYTF.

This clone showed up just once. The J gene is TRBJ2-3, the V gene TRBV9, with 9 bases aligning to TRBD1. Germline CDR1 SGDLS, CDR2 YYNGEE. CDR3 size: 16 residues. Trimming took 3 bases from V and 3 from J; bases not matched to a gene: 8. CDR3 in DNA: TGTGCCAGCAGCGCCCGGTGGGGACAGGGAACAGATACGCAGTATTTT. Its translation is CASSARWGQGTDTQYF.

In this sample, this clone turned up once. The chain joins TRBV6-1 to TRBJ1-5, with D tentatively TRBD1 (5 bases). CDR1 MNHNS and CDR2 SASEGT come from the germline V gene. The CDR3 has 13 amino acids. Trimming removed 1 base from V and 6 bases from J, with 7 bases in between. CDR3 coding DNA: TGTGCCAGCAGTGAAGTCAGGGCTCAGCCCCAGCATTTT. Encoded protein: CASSEVRAQPQHF.

Notes on this clone: The sample contains more than one DNA sequence encoding this CDR3. The V gene is TRBV18, the J gene TRBJ2-5; D may be TRBD1 (6 bases). V was clipped by 6 bases and J by 2 bases, with 10 bases between them. This CDR3 contains 13 residues. CDR1 KGHSH and CDR2 LQKENI come from the germline V gene. CDR3 bases: TGTGCCAGCTCGCGACAGGTACAAGAGACCCAGTACTTC. Translated, it gives CASSRQVQETQYF.

The chain uses TRBV24-1 and TRBJ2-1; weak D call: TRBD2 (6 bases). The CDR3 contains 14 residues. Trimming shortened V by 9 bases and J by 0 bases, and 11 bases separated the two germline ends. The germline gives CDR1 KGHDR, CDR2 SFDVKD. The CDR3 sequence is CATRRGSSYNEQFF. CDR3 in DNA: TGTGCCACCCGGCGGGGCAGCTCCTACAATGAGCAGTTCTTC.

For this clone: In the same sample, other DNA sequences code for this CDR3. The V gene is TRBV6-2 or TRBV6-3, the J gene TRBJ2-7; the D is unclear. The CDR3 length is 12 residues. CDR1 and CDR2 (germline): MNHEY, SVGEGT. Trimming removed 4 bases at V and 1 base at J, with 5 bases between. The CDR3 loop reads CASSSGSYEQYF. The CDR3 DNA is TGTGCCAGCAGTTCCGGGTCCTACGAGCAGTACTTC.

The chain uses TRBV27 and TRBJ1-4, with 8 bases identical to TRBD1. Germline CDR1 MNHEY, CDR2 SMNVEV (reference sequence). The CDR3 is 14 amino acids. The trim removed 8 bases at V and 8 bases at J, leaving 10 bases unmatched. In DNA, the CDR3 is TGTGCCAGCGCCCGACAGGGGCTGGGGGAAAAACTGTTTTTT. Its translation is CASARQGLGEKLFF.

V and J are TRBV7-9 and TRBJ2-5; 15 positions agree with TRBD2. Germline V gene lookup returns CDR1 SEHNR and CDR2 FQNEAQ (reference sequence). V shed 5 bases and J 2 bases; nucleotides not matched to a gene: 3. CDR3 size: 16 residues. The DNA of the CDR3 is TGTGCCAGCAGCCGAGGACTAGCGGGGGGGCAAGAGACCCAGTACTTC. Translated: CASSRGLAGGQETQYF.

The V and J genes are TRBV4-2 and TRBJ1-5; 10 bases fit TRBD1. The V gene's germline CDR1 is LGHNA and CDR2 YNFKEQ. The CDR3 consists of 14 residues. The J segment lost 5 bases and the V segment lost 4 bases, leaving 2 bases of the junction unmatched. Here the CDR3 reads CASSLTGGDQPQHF. In DNA, the CDR3 is TGTGCCAGCAGCCTGACAGGGGGCGATCAGCCCCAGCATTTT.

The chain recombines TRBV27 with TRBJ1-4, with 7 bases fitting TRBD1. The V gene end was trimmed by 5 bases and the J gene end by 10 bases; junction bases not matched to a gene: 13. CDR3 size: 15 residues. The germline V gene encodes CDR1 MNHEY and CDR2 SMNVEV (reference sequence). The CDR3 DNA is TGTGCCAGCAGTCCCGAGGGACAGCTGTTAGGAAAACTGTTTTTT. Translated, it gives CASSPEGQLLGKLFF.

The CDR3 reads CASSRRGSRGSGANVLTF. For the CDR3, the DNA is TGTGCCAGCAGCCGCCGGGGATCACGAGGCTCTGGGGCCAACGTCCTGACTTTC. V is TRBV7-9 and J is TRBJ2-6; maybe TRBD2 (5 bases). Germline-derived CDR1 and CDR2 are SEHNR and FQNEAQ (reference sequence). The CDR3 extends over 18 amino acids. V gave up 5 bases and J gave up 0 bases, with 17 bases separating them.

The rearrangement links TRBV5-1 to TRBJ1-6; D may be TRBD1 (5 bases). The germline V gene has CDR1 SGHRS and CDR2 YFSETQ. CDR3 length: 13 residues. With 4 bases removed from V and 7 bases from J, the gap between germline ends came to 9 bases. CDR3 in DNA: TGCGCCAGCAGCACCAGACAGAATTCACCCCTCCACTTT. Protein sequence: CASSTRQNSPLHF.

This clone turned up a few times. The chain links TRBV5-1 to TRBJ1-2; 7 nucleotides line up with TRBD1. Germline V CDR1 and CDR2: SGHRS, YFSETQ. V lost 0 bases to trimming and J lost 4 bases; unmatched junction nucleotides: 9. The CDR3 is 16 residues long. CDR3 amino acids: CASSLEGLGQAYGYTF. Written as DNA, the CDR3 is TGCGCCAGCAGCTTGGAAGGTTTAGGACAGGCCTATGGCTACACCTTC.

The chain recombines TRBV6-5 with TRBJ2-4, with 9 bases aligning to TRBD1. This CDR3 region has 15 residues. Germline V gives CDR1 MNHEY, CDR2 SVGAGI. V was clipped by 5 bases and J by 7 bases; unmatched bases: 9. The CDR3: CASSRDRDYSNIQYF. CDR3 bases: TGTGCCAGCAGTCGGGACAGGGACTATTCGAACATTCAGTACTTC.

This chain uses TRBV18 with TRBJ1-5; 7 nucleotides match TRBD1. J was trimmed by 2 bases and V by 4 bases; bases with no gene match: 5. The CDR3 consists of 15 residues. Germline V gene data show CDR1 as KGHSH and CDR2 as LQKENI. CDR3 sequence: CASSLTGQGNQPQHF. DNA of the CDR3: TGTGCCAGCTCACTAACCGGACAGGGCAATCAGCCCCAGCATTTT.

The rearrangement joins TRBV5-4 to TRBJ2-5; maybe TRBD2 (5 bases). Trimming cost V 4 bases and J 3 bases, with 10 bases left between them. The germline gives CDR1 SGHNT, CDR2 YYREEE (reference sequence). The CDR3 runs 13 residues. CDR3: CASSLGLEETQYF. In DNA form, the CDR3 reads TGTGCCAGCAGCCTTGGACTGGAAGAGACCCAGTACTTC.

The rearrangement uses TRBV20-1 and TRBJ1-6, with 8 bases identical to TRBD1. Looked up from germline, CDR1 is DFQATT and CDR2 is SNEGSKA (reference sequence). V lost 6 bases and J lost 11; bases outside the gene matches: 3. This CDR3 has 11 residues. CDR3 bases: TGCAGTGCCCGGACAGGGACACCCCTCCACTTT. Protein product: CSARTGTPLHF.